This is a list of T cell receptor beta chains from one sample in a study of T-cell reconstitution after alpha-beta-depleted transplantation in children. Each CDR3 protein gets one entry after TCRdb re-called the PCR reads with MiXCR. The data show around 200,000 distinct CDR3 sequences, approximately 7% seen once. The sequencing here drew on PBMCs from the stem cell graft donor, taken from the stem cell graft. The receptors originated from a human donor who donated a stem cell graft to a child with Wiskott-Aldrich syndrome. CDR3s include the opening cysteine and the closing phenylalanine or tryptophan. A D gene is named only where the DNA matches it firmly. Only part of the rows carry a size: once, few, many, or a class if the clone is expanded.

j_call	d_call	v_call	clone_size	cdr3_nt	cdr3_aa
TRBJ1-6	TRBD1	TRBV20-1	many	TGCAGTGCCCCAAATCCCCGGACAGGGACAAATTCACCCCTCCACTTT	CSAPNPRTGTNSPLHF
TRBJ1-1	.	TRBV5-6	many	TGTGCCAGCAGCTTTGACAGTTCCAACACTGAAGCTTTCTTT	CASSFDSSNTEAFF
TRBJ1-4	.	TRBV12-3/TRBV12-4	many	TGTGCCAGCAGTTTTAGGGTATCGGGTGAAAAACTGTTTTTT	CASSFRVSGEKLFF
TRBJ1-2	TRBD1	TRBV5-1	many	TGCGCCAGCAGCTTAGAACAGGGGAACTATGGCTACACCTTC	CASSLEQGNYGYTF
TRBJ2-1	TRBD2	TRBV20-1	many	TGCAGTGCTAGAGCAAGCGGGAGGGCTTCATCCTACAATGAGCAGTTCTTC	CSARASGRASSYNEQFF
TRBJ1-1	.	TRBV4-3	many	TGCGCCAGCAGCCGAAAATCGGGACAGAACACTGAAGCTTTCTTT	CASSRKSGQNTEAFF
TRBJ2-7	TRBD1	TRBV6-2/TRBV6-3	many	TGTGCCAGCAGTCACAGGGGAATGACCTACGAGCAGTACTTC	CASSHRGMTYEQYF
TRBJ2-7	.	TRBV29-1	many	TGCAGCGTTCGACCGGGACATTTCTACGAGCAGTACTTC	CSVRPGHFYEQYF
TRBJ2-7	TRBD2	TRBV29-1	many	TGCAGCGTGACTAGCGGGAGTAACGAGCAGTACTTC	CSVTSGSNEQYF
TRBJ2-1	.	TRBV29-1	many	TGCAGCCATAGCGAGTCCTACAATGAGCAGTTCTTC	CSHSESYNEQFF
TRBJ1-5	.	TRBV2	few	TGTGCCAGCAGGGGGATCAGGGGTAGCAATCAGCCCCAGCATTTT	CASRGIRGSNQPQHF
TRBJ2-2	.	TRBV20-1	.	TGCTGTGCTAGAGATCGGAGGCGGGGGCTACCCACCGGGGAGCTGTTTTTT	CCARDRRRGLPTGELFF
TRBJ1-4	.	TRBV12-3/TRBV12-4	many	TGTGCCACCGCAGGGTTTATGGCGGGTAATGAAAAACTGTTTTTT	CATAGFMAGNEKLFF
TRBJ2-1	TRBD2	TRBV10-3	many	TGTGCCATCAATAGTCTAGCGGGAATGGATGAGCAGTTCTTC	CAINSLAGMDEQFF
TRBJ2-7	.	TRBV12-3/TRBV12-4	many	TGTGCCAGCAGTTTAGCTAAGGGCTCCTACGAGCAGTACTTC	CASSLAKGSYEQYF
TRBJ2-7	TRBD1	TRBV5-1	many	TGCGCCAGCAGCGTGGGACAGGCGAGCTCCTACGAGCAGTACTTC	CASSVGQASSYEQYF
TRBJ2-7	.	TRBV3-1	few	TGTGCCAGCAGCCTTACGACTAGTATCCACTTC	CASSLTTSIHF